The 27 T cell receptor beta chains listed next were all sequenced from one sample in a study of blood T cell repertoires in COVID-19. Sequenced by immunoSEQ multiplex PCR; TCRdb stores in-frame clones only, minus some. The sample shows about 170,000 clones, over 80% of them seen only once. Sequencing input: peripheral blood. The receptors stem from a woman aged 55-70 years with acute or convalescent COVID-19.

The V gene is TRBV4-2, the J gene TRBJ1-2; D may be TRBD1 (5 bases). The V gene's germline CDR1 is LGHNA and CDR2 YNFKEQ. V lost 1 base and J 8 bases, leaving 14 bases between the germline ends. This CDR3 is 14 amino acids long. CDR3 DNA sequence: TGTGCCAGCAGCCAAGTGGGGCCAGGAGAAGGCTACACCTTC. Protein sequence: CASSQVGPGEGYTF.

V and J are TRBV9 and TRBJ1-1; 9 bases are shared with TRBD1. The length of the CDR3 is 14 residues. The J segment lost 5 bases and the V segment lost 2 bases, leaving 4 bases of the junction unmatched. Germline lookup yields CDR1 SGDLS and CDR2 YYNGEE. CDR3 in amino acids: CASSVGQGSTEAFF. The DNA of the CDR3 is TGTGCCAGCAGCGTGGGACAGGGAAGTACTGAAGCTTTCTTT.

The V gene is TRBV11-3, the J gene TRBJ2-5; D gene uncertain. V lost 1 base, J lost 3 bases, and 9 bases lay in between. Germline CDR1 and CDR2: SGHNT and YENEEA. The CDR3 covers 14 residues. CDR3 loop: CASSLVFSKETQYF. The DNA for the CDR3 is TGTGCCAGCAGCTTAGTTTTTTCAAAAGAGACCCAGTACTTC.

As to this clone: This same CDR3 is encoded by further DNA sequences in the sample. CDR3 sequence (DNA): TGTGCCACCAGTGGGCAGGGGACAGATACGCAGTATTTT. The encoded protein is CATSGQGTDTQYF. The chain couples TRBV24-1 to TRBJ2-3; weak D call: TRBD1 (6 bases). CDR1 KGHDR and CDR2 SFDVKD come from the germline V gene. V lost 5 bases to trimming and J lost 3 bases, with 8 bases between them. The CDR3 has 13 amino acids.

The V gene is TRBV11-2, the J gene TRBJ2-7, with 7 bases identical to TRBD1. Trimming at V came to 4 bases and at J to 0 bases, leaving 3 bases not matched to a gene. The germline V gene has CDR1 SGHAT and CDR2 FQNNGV. CDR3 length: 14 residues. The CDR3 sequence is CASSWDSASYEQYF. In nucleotides, the CDR3 is TGTGCCAGCAGCTGGGACAGTGCCTCCTACGAGCAGTACTTC.

The DNA of the CDR3 is TGTGCCAGCAGTTACCGCGGCTCAACTAATGAAAAACTGTTTTTT. It encodes CASSYRGSTNEKLFF. This rearrangement joins TRBV6-5 to TRBJ1-4, with D uncertain. V was cut by 2 bases and J by 0 bases, with 7 bases left in between. The V gene's germline CDR1 is MNHEY and CDR2 SVGAGI. The CDR3 has 15 residues.

The chain recombines TRBV6-5 with TRBJ1-1; D is unclear. Germline V gives CDR1 MNHEY, CDR2 SVGAGI. V was cut by 2 bases and J by 0 bases, with 4 bases left in between. The CDR3 totals 13 residues. The CDR3 sequence: CASSYDMNTEAFF. DNA for the CDR3: TGTGCCAGCAGTTACGACATGAACACTGAAGCTTTCTTT.

The chain joins TRBV6-5 to TRBJ1-5, with 12 bases fitting TRBD1. The CDR3 extends over 15 amino acids. From germline, CDR1 is MNHEY and CDR2 SVGAGI. J gave up 3 bases and V 8 bases, and 5 bases lay outside the gene matches. DNA of the CDR3: TGTGCCAGCCGAGGGACAGGGGGCAACAATCAGCCCCAGCATTTT. Its translation: CASRGTGGNNQPQHF.

The chain carries TRBV9 and TRBJ2-3; perhaps TRBD1 as D (6 bases). In germline, CDR1 is SGDLS, CDR2 YYNGEE. Between the trimmed V and J ends, which lost 2 bases and 1 base, there was a span of 8 bases. The CDR3 runs 14 residues. The CDR3 DNA is TGTGCCAGCAGCGTCAGGGGTGGCACAGATACGCAGTATTTT. It encodes CASSVRGGTDTQYF. Looking up the rest from reference TRBV9 and TRBJ2-3 gives the full variable domain: DSGVTQTPKHLITATGQRVTLRCSPRSGDLSVYWYQQSLDQGLQFLIQYYNGEERAKGNILERFSAQQFPDLHSELNLSSLELGDSALYFCASSVRGGTDTQYFGPGTRLTVL.

This chain uses TRBV5-1 with TRBJ2-2, with D tentatively TRBD1 (6 bases). In germline, CDR1 is SGHRS, CDR2 YFSETQ. The CDR3 is made up of 15 amino acids. V lost 0 bases to trimming and J lost 4 bases, with 10 bases between them. CDR3 sequence (DNA): TGCGCCAGCAGCTTGGAACAGGGTGTCACCGGGGAGCTGTTTTTT. It yields the protein CASSLEQGVTGELFF.

This chain uses TRBV4-3 with TRBJ2-3; D uncertain. V dropped 4 bases and J dropped 4 bases, with 9 bases sitting between them. The CDR3 is 13 amino acids. Germline V gene lookup returns CDR1 LGHNA and CDR2 YSLEER. The CDR3 loop is CASSPQAPDTQYF. For the CDR3, the DNA is TGCGCCAGCAGCCCCCAAGCGCCAGATACGCAGTATTTT.

V is TRBV4-2 and J is TRBJ2-3, with D possibly TRBD2 on 5 matching bases. The germline V and J ends were trimmed by 0 bases and 0 bases, with 10 bases remaining between them. This CDR3 comprises 16 residues. Germline CDR1 is LGHNA and CDR2 is YNFKEQ. Here the CDR3 DNA reads TGTGCCAGCAGCCAAGAACCTAGGGAGAGCACAGATACGCAGTATTTT. Its translation: CASSQEPRESTDTQYF.

This sequence joins TRBV7-9 and TRBJ2-7; 15 bases fit TRBD2. CDR3 length: 16 amino acids. Germline values: CDR1 SEHNR, CDR2 FQNEAQ (reference sequence). Trimming at V came to 5 bases and at J to 5 bases, leaving 7 bases not matched to a gene. CDR3 region: CASSPRTSGGANEQYF. CDR3 coding DNA: TGTGCCAGCAGCCCTCGGACTAGCGGGGGGGCGAACGAGCAGTACTTC.

The chain joins TRBV7-9 to TRBJ1-1; D is uncertain. CDR1 and CDR2 (germline): SEHNR, FQNEAQ (reference sequence). The CDR3 length is 15 residues. V lost 5 bases to trimming and J lost 3 bases, with 16 bases between them. As DNA, the CDR3 is TGTGCCAGCAGCCCACCTGAGGGCACTTACACTGAAGCTTTCTTT. This codes for CASSPPEGTYTEAFF.

This sequence joins TRBV30 and TRBJ1-2; no reliable D call. Germline V gene sequence: CDR1 GTSNPN, CDR2 SVGIG (reference sequence). CDR3 length: 13 amino acids. V was shortened by 4 bases and J by 8 bases, with 17 bases between the two germline ends. CDR3 sequence reads: CAWMNSGIRGYTF. Here the CDR3 DNA reads TGTGCCTGGATGAACTCCGGGATCAGAGGCTACACCTTC.

This chain joins TRBV7-2 and TRBJ1-4; D gene uncertain. The CDR3 consists of 14 residues. From germline, CDR1 is SGHTA and CDR2 FQGNSA. The germline V and J ends were trimmed by 4 bases and 8 bases, with 14 bases remaining between them. For the CDR3, the DNA is TGTGCCAGCAGCTATAAAGCGGTAAACGAAAAACTGTTTTTT. It yields the protein CASSYKAVNEKLFF.

V is TRBV15 and J is TRBJ2-6; perhaps TRBD2 as D (6 bases). The V gene lost 1 base and the J gene lost 0 bases, with 10 bases spanning the gap. The CDR3 is made up of 17 amino acids. Germline assignment: CDR1 LNHNV and CDR2 YYDKDF (reference sequence). In nucleotides, the CDR3 is TGTGCCACCAGCAGAGTGGGGGAGGCCTCTGGGGCCAACGTCCTGACTTTC. Protein product: CATSRVGEASGANVLTF. Full variable domain (outside the CDR3, taken from reference TRBV15 and TRBJ2-6): DAMVIQNPRYQVTQFGKPVTLSCSQTLNHNVMYWYQQKSSQAPKLLFHYYDKDFNNEADTPDNFQSRRPNTSFCFLDIRSPGLGDTAMYLCATSRVGEASGANVLTFGAGSRLTVL.

V is TRBV11-3 and J is TRBJ2-1, with D tentatively TRBD2 (7 bases). V was clipped by 1 base and J by 8 bases, with 18 bases between them. CDR1 SGHNT and CDR2 YENEEA come from the germline V gene. CDR3 length equals 16 residues. CDR3 coding DNA: TGTGCCAGCAGCTTAGGTTTGAGGACGGGGGGCGATGAGCAGTTCTTC. Its translation: CASSLGLRTGGDEQFF.

This clone was seen only a few times. The rearrangement links TRBV12-3 or TRBV12-4 to TRBJ1-2; tentative D call: TRBD1 (5 bases). The length of the CDR3 is 12 residues. Trimming stripped 6 bases from V and 9 bases from J, with 14 bases between. CDR3 DNA sequence: TGTGCCAGCAGCCCGGGGGGATCCCGCTACACCTTC. It specifies CASSPGGSRYTF.

V gene TRBV9 combines with J gene TRBJ1-4; possible D gene TRBD1, 6 bases. Germline lookup yields CDR1 SGDLS and CDR2 YYNGEE. This CDR3 spans 15 amino acids. V lost 4 bases, J lost 4 bases, and 14 bases lay in between. The CDR3 nucleotides read TGTGCCAGCAGCAATGCAGGGGTCCTTAATGAAAAACTGTTTTTT. The encoded protein is CASSNAGVLNEKLFF.

This sequence joins TRBV9 and TRBJ1-2; D uncertain. The CDR3 has 15 amino acids. V was clipped by 1 base and J by 2 bases, with 12 bases between them. Germline V CDR1 and CDR2: SGDLS, YYNGEE. The CDR3 reads CASSVSRHQNYGYTF. The CDR3, as DNA: TGTGCCAGCAGCGTATCTAGGCACCAAAACTATGGCTACACCTTC.

This chain connects TRBV7-9 to TRBJ2-5, with a possible D match to TRBD1 (7 bases). Trimming took off 2 bases at V and 4 bases at J, with 11 bases between the two ends. The CDR3 contains 14 residues. From germline, CDR1 is SEHNR and CDR2 FQNEAQ (reference sequence). The CDR3 sequence: CASSLRQGGETQYF. The CDR3 DNA reads as TGTGCCAGCAGCTTACGGCAGGGGGGAGAGACCCAGTACTTC.

This chain joins TRBV6-2 or TRBV6-3 and TRBJ1-2, with unresolved D. Trimming took 5 bases from V and 8 from J, leaving 21 bases between them. This CDR3 contains 15 residues. CDR1 is MNHEY and CDR2 is SVGEGT in the germline V gene. The CDR3 here is CASSNLWTLIEGYTF. CDR3 in DNA: TGTGCCAGCAGTAACCTCTGGACTCTTATTGAGGGCTACACCTTC.

The chain joins TRBV5-1 to TRBJ2-2; 11 bases match TRBD1. V lost 4 bases to trimming and J lost 5 bases; unmatched junction nucleotides: 4. Germline V gene data show CDR1 as SGHRS and CDR2 as YFSETQ. CDR3 size: 15 residues. The CDR3 DNA reads as TGCGCCAGCAGCATTGGGACAGGGGGTACCGGGGAGCTGTTTTTT. It translates to CASSIGTGGTGELFF.

The chain is built from TRBV5-4 and TRBJ2-2; tentatively, D is TRBD2 (7 bases). Germline assignment: CDR1 SGHNT and CDR2 YYREEE (reference sequence). Trimming stripped 2 bases from V and 3 bases from J, with 11 bases between. The CDR3 has 15 amino acids. The CDR3 loop is CASSFAGAHTGELFF. DNA for the CDR3: TGTGCCAGCAGCTTCGCGGGGGCGCACACCGGGGAGCTGTTTTTT.

V is TRBV28 and J is TRBJ1-2; D not certain. Germline-derived CDR1 and CDR2 are MDHEN and SYDVKM. This CDR3 contains 15 residues. V lost 6 bases, J lost 2 bases, and 16 bases lay in between. As DNA, the CDR3 is TGTGCCAGCAGGGTACAGCCTCTGACGAACTATGGCTACACCTTC. Translated, it gives CASRVQPLTNYGYTF.

The chain recombines TRBV19 with TRBJ1-6, with 8 bases identical to TRBD1. The CDR3 runs to 14 residues. Germline trimming cut 7 bases from V and 6 bases from J; bases unmatched to any gene: 5. The germline V gene has CDR1 LNHDA and CDR2 SQIVND (reference sequence). CDR3 coding DNA: TGTGCCAGTACCCCGGGACAGGCTAATTCACCCCTCCACTTT. Encoded protein: CASTPGQANSPLHF.